These T cell receptor beta chains were read from a single sample in a study of a mutant IDH1 vaccine in newly diagnosed glioma. Which antigens these TCRs recognize remains unknown. Some clones are missing from TCRdb's copy, which holds only in-frame ones; the method was immunoSEQ multiplex PCR. The sample carries about 55,000 clones, roughly 80% recorded once. The source was PBMCs, collected from a glioma patient whose treatment included an IDH1 peptide vaccine. The receptors stem from a man between 35 and 55 years old with glioma. CDR3s include the opening cysteine and the closing phenylalanine or tryptophan. A D gene is named only where the DNA matches it firmly. Some rows mark clone size as missing; the rest say once, few, many or name a class of expanded clone.

TRBD1	TRBV5-1	TRBJ2-2	NA	CASSYGQASGELFF	TGCGCCAGCAGCTACGGACAGGCGTCCGGGGAGCTGTTTTTT
NA	TRBV10-3	TRBJ1-5	NA	CAISGQTGNQPQHF	TGTGCCATCAGTGGCCAGACAGGAAATCAGCCCCAGCATTTT
NA	TRBV7-8	TRBJ1-5	few	CASSPSNQPQHF	TGTGCCAGCAGCCCTAGCAATCAGCCCCAGCATTTT
NA	TRBV4-1	TRBJ1-2	NA	CASSQDLVWNYGYTF	TGCGCCAGCAGCCAAGATCTCGTGTGGAACTATGGCTACACCTTC
NA	TRBV7-2	TRBJ2-3	NA	CASSPHSSRTVSSTDTQYF	TGTGCCAGCAGCCCCCACTCTTCCCGGACAGTGTCTAGCACAGATACGCAGTATTTT
TRBD2	TRBV29-1	TRBJ2-1	NA	CSVEDRPAGNYNEQFF	TGCAGCGTTGAAGATCGTCCAGCGGGGAACTACAATGAGCAGTTCTTC
TRBD1	TRBV29-1	TRBJ1-2	NA	CSVSRAPGQGDGYTF	TGCAGCGTTTCTCGAGCTCCGGGACAGGGAGATGGCTACACCTTC
TRBD1	TRBV2	TRBJ2-7	NA	CASMGQGGSYEQYF	TGTGCCAGCATGGGACAGGGAGGTTCCTACGAGCAGTACTTC
NA	TRBV30	TRBJ1-5	once	CAWSFSSNQPQHF	TGTGCCTGGAGTTTCAGCAGCAATCAGCCCCAGCATTTT
NA	TRBV2	TRBJ1-4	NA	CASSFQGAPSEKLFF	TGTGCCAGCAGCTTTCAGGGAGCTCCGTCTGAAAAACTGTTTTTT
TRBD1	TRBV27	TRBJ2-7	NA	CASSLQGVLSYEQYF	TGTGCCAGCAGCCTACAGGGGGTACTTTCCTACGAGCAGTACTTC
NA	TRBV7-9	TRBJ2-3	NA	CASSLEAASTDTQYF	TGTGCCAGCAGCTTAGAGGCAGCTAGCACAGATACGCAGTATTTT
TRBD2	TRBV7-3	TRBJ2-3	NA	CASSKLAEDTQYF	TGTGCCAGCAGCAAACTAGCGGAGGATACGCAGTATTTT
TRBD1	TRBV9	TRBJ2-1	NA	CASSVANTGQSNEQFF	TGTGCCAGCAGCGTAGCTAATACGGGACAGTCCAATGAGCAGTTCTTC
TRBD1	TRBV5-8	TRBJ1-3	NA	CASSLGQGAYTIYF	TGTGCCAGCAGCCTGGGACAGGGGGCTTACACCATATATTTT
TRBD2	TRBV6-5	TRBJ2-7	few	CATMGLAYEQYF	TGTGCCACCATGGGACTAGCTTACGAGCAGTACTTC
NA	TRBV21-1	TRBJ1-2	few	CASTQGPRTNYGYTF	TGTGCCAGCACCCAAGGCCCACGGACTAACTATGGCTACACCTTC